A single sample gave rise to the 28 T cell receptor beta chains below, sequenced in a study of early T cells in non-severe SARS-CoV-2 infection. One entry per CDR3 protein results from TCRdb running MiXCR on the 5' RACE reads. Of some 22,000 distinct CDR3 sequences listed, 5% are singletons. Input material: whole blood. Receptors were obtained from an adult who was a healthcare worker with PCR-confirmed SARS-CoV-2 infection or an uninfected control (not recorded which).

This clonotype was detected ten times or more. V gene TRBV29-1 combines with J gene TRBJ2-7; 7 bases fit TRBD1. V lost 4 bases, J lost 2 bases, and 5 bases stayed unmatched. The CDR3 consists of 13 residues. Germline V gives CDR1 SQVTM, CDR2 ANQGSEA. CDR3: CSVGRQGAYEQYF. The CDR3 bases are TGCAGCGTTGGGAGACAGGGAGCCTACGAGCAGTACTTC.

This clonotype has ten or more counts. Relative to the germline gene, one junction end is altered; a read error may explain this. This chain joins TRBV7-7 and TRBJ1-6; the D is unclear. CDR3 size: 15 residues. Per the germline V gene, CDR1 is SSHAT and CDR2 is FNYEAQ (reference sequence). The CDR3 reads CASSLSDSYNSPLHF. The CDR3 DNA is TGTGCTAGCAGCTTAAGCGACTCCTATAATTCACCCCTCCACTTT.

This clonotype has at least ten counts. The chain recombines TRBV5-4 with TRBJ1-1; TRBD1 is a possible D gene (5 bases). Germline lookup yields CDR1 SGHNT and CDR2 YYREEE (reference sequence). This CDR3 has 13 amino acids. With 4 bases removed from V and 1 base from J, the gap between germline ends came to 8 bases. CDR3 nucleotides: TGTGCCAGCAGCCCGGGACCGAACACTGAAGCTTTCTTT. Its translation is CASSPGPNTEAFF.

V and J are TRBV29-1 and TRBJ2-2; the match to TRBD1 covers 10 bases. The CDR3 is 14 residues long. Trimming took 1 base from V and 7 from J; bases not matched to a gene: 3. The V gene's germline CDR1 is SQVTM and CDR2 ANQGSEA. The CDR3 coding sequence is TGCAGCGTTGAAGGACAGGGGGCCGACGGGGAGCTGTTTTTT. Protein: CSVEGQGADGELFF.

This clonotype was counted a few times. V gene TRBV6-2 or TRBV6-3 combines with J gene TRBJ2-7; no clear D. The CDR3 contains 15 residues. From germline, CDR1 is MNHEY and CDR2 SVGEGT. Deletions cut 0 bases from V and 2 bases from J, with 11 bases between. The CDR3 region has the DNA TGTGCCAGCAGTTACTCTGCGCGGAACGCCTACGAGCAGTACTTC. Translated: CASSYSARNAYEQYF.

This sequence joins TRBV28 and TRBJ2-3; 10 bases agree with TRBD2. CDR1 and CDR2 (germline): MDHEN, SYDVKM. The trim removed 2 bases at V and 8 bases at J, leaving 7 bases unmatched. The CDR3 totals 15 residues. This CDR3 is CASSLLLAGMGTQYF. CDR3 nucleotides: TGTGCCAGCAGTTTACTACTAGCGGGGATGGGTACGCAGTATTTT.

The genes are TRBV11-2 and TRBJ2-3; 7 bases fit TRBD1. The J segment lost 0 bases and the V segment lost 3 bases, leaving 12 bases of the junction unmatched. CDR1 SGHAT and CDR2 FQNNGV come from the germline V gene. CDR3 length: 18 amino acids. CDR3 region: CASSFRGTPGASTDTQYF. DNA for the CDR3: TGTGCCAGCAGCTTCAGGGGGACACCCGGTGCTAGCACAGATACGCAGTATTTT. Full variable domain (outside the CDR3, taken from reference TRBV11-2 and TRBJ2-3): EAGVAQSPRYKIIEKRQSVAFWCNPISGHATLYWYQQILGQGPKLLIQFQNNGVVDDSQLPKDRFSAERLKGVDSTLKIQPAKLEDSAVYLCASSFRGTPGASTDTQYFGPGTRLTVL.

This clonotype was seen repeatedly, ten times or more. This chain uses TRBV25-1 with TRBJ2-7; D may be TRBD2 (5 bases). CDR3 length: 12 residues. Trimming left V 3 bases short and J 5 bases short, with 8 bases between. The germline V gene has CDR1 MGHDK and CDR2 SYGVNS. CDR3 bases: TGTGCCAGCAGTGATTCCGGGGACGAGCAGTACTTC. Translating gives CASSDSGDEQYF.

Many counts were recorded for this clonotype. This rearrangement joins TRBV5-6 to TRBJ1-1; 7 positions match TRBD1. The CDR3 is made up of 14 amino acids. J gave up 4 bases and V 0 bases, and 3 bases lay outside the gene matches. Germline CDR1 reads SGHDT; CDR2 reads YYEEEE. CDR3 amino acids: CASSLDRGSTEAFF. CDR3 nucleotide sequence: TGTGCCAGCAGCTTGGACAGGGGAAGCACTGAAGCTTTCTTT.

The chain employs TRBV4-2 and TRBJ2-7; 10 bases align to TRBD1. The germline V gene encodes CDR1 LGHNA and CDR2 YNFKEQ. Unmatched junction bases numbered 5, after V lost 2 bases and J lost 4 bases. CDR3 length equals 15 residues. CDR3 region: CASSQTGTGVYEQYF. The CDR3, as DNA: TGTGCCAGCAGCCAAACCGGGACAGGGGTTTACGAGCAGTACTTC.

This clonotype was detected many times. This sequence joins TRBV29-1 and TRBJ2-3; perhaps TRBD1 as D (6 bases). Germline V gene data show CDR1 as SQVTM and CDR2 as ANQGSEA. V was clipped by 7 bases and J by 1 base, with 9 bases between them. The CDR3 runs 12 residues. CDR3 sequence: CSGDTGTDTQYF. Written as DNA, the CDR3 is TGCAGCGGGGACACCGGCACAGATACGCAGTATTTT.

Ten or more counts support this clonotype. The J gene is TRBJ1-2, the V gene TRBV29-1; D is unresolved. The germline V gene has CDR1 SQVTM and CDR2 ANQGSEA. The CDR3 covers 14 residues. V lost 4 bases and J 1 base, leaving 13 bases between the germline ends. CDR3 coding DNA: TGCAGCGTTGGTAGGGCAGGCTATAACTATGGCTACACCTTC. Translated, it gives CSVGRAGYNYGYTF.

The sample holds many counts of this clonotype. The gene calls are TRBV3-1 and TRBJ1-2; D not certain. CDR1 is LGHDT, CDR2 YNNKEL, per germline (reference sequence). V was trimmed by 1 base and J by 5 bases, leaving 8 bases between them. The CDR3 extends over 13 amino acids. DNA for the CDR3: TGTGCCAGCAGCCAAGGTACGGCGTATGGCTACACCTTC. It is translated as CASSQGTAYGYTF.

In its sample, this clonotype was seen many times. The V gene is TRBV12-3 or TRBV12-4, the J gene TRBJ2-5, with D unresolved. Trimming left V 2 bases short and J 0 bases short, with 7 bases between. The CDR3 covers 14 residues. The CDR3 sequence is CASSLRLYQETQYF. CDR3 DNA: TGTGCCAGCAGTTTACGCCTGTACCAAGAGACCCAGTACTTC.

Sample share makes this clonotype medium-sized. The chain recombines TRBV10-2 with TRBJ2-7, with a weak D call TRBD2 (5 bases). The V gene lost 4 bases and the J gene lost 2 bases, with 9 bases spanning the gap. The germline gives CDR1 WSHSY, CDR2 SAAADI. This CDR3 contains 13 residues. Here the CDR3 reads CASSVSGAYEQYF. In nucleotides, the CDR3 is TGCGCCAGCAGTGTTTCCGGGGCCTACGAGCAGTACTTC.

This clonotype was recorded many times. V usage is TRBV3-1 and J usage is TRBJ2-3, with no clear D. The germline gives CDR1 LGHDT, CDR2 YNNKEL (reference sequence). V was pared by 0 bases and J by 3 bases, with 4 bases between. The CDR3 totals 13 residues. The CDR3, as DNA: TGTGCCAGCAGCCAAGATTTGACAGATACGCAGTATTTT. It is translated as CASSQDLTDTQYF.

V gene TRBV5-1 combines with J gene TRBJ2-2; 7 bases are a match to TRBD2. The CDR3 loop spans 17 amino acids. V lost 3 bases and J lost 0; bases outside the gene matches: 8. CDR1 SGHRS and CDR2 YFSETQ come from the germline V gene. The CDR3 DNA sequence: TGCGCCAGCAGCTCCACTTTAGCGGGCGCGAACACCGGGGAGCTGTTTTTT. Its protein is CASSSTLAGANTGELFF.

This clonotype was seen ten or more times. V usage is TRBV6-2 or TRBV6-3 and J usage is TRBJ2-7; TRBD2 matches at 10 bases. The CDR3 extends over 14 amino acids. V was clipped by 6 bases and J by 7 bases; unmatched bases: 9. Germline lookup yields CDR1 MNHEY and CDR2 SVGEGT. The CDR3 loop is CASRRLAGTGEQYF. Here the CDR3 DNA reads TGTGCCAGCAGGCGACTAGCGGGTACTGGAGAGCAGTACTTC.

J is TRBJ2-2 and V is TRBV7-9, with D perhaps matching TRBD2 (5 bases). The germline V gene encodes CDR1 SEHNR and CDR2 FQNEAQ (reference sequence). The CDR3 totals 16 residues. V was pared by 7 bases and J by 5 bases, with 20 bases between. The CDR3 here is CASTPVVAGQTGELFF. The DNA for the CDR3 is TGTGCCAGCACCCCAGTTGTTGCGGGCCAAACCGGGGAGCTGTTTTTT. The variable domain in full, completed from reference TRBV7-9 and TRBJ2-2, reads DTGVSQNPRHKITKRGQNVTFRCDPISEHNRLYWYRQTLGQGPEFLTYFQNEAQLEKSRLLSDRFSAERPKGSFSTLEIQRTEQGDSAMYLCASTPVVAGQTGELFFGEGSRLTVL.

Ten or more counts support this clonotype. The chain links TRBV28 to TRBJ2-4; possibly TRBD2 for D (5 bases). The CDR3 loop spans 12 amino acids. V was shortened by 8 bases and J by 6 bases, with 11 bases between the two germline ends. CDR1 MDHEN and CDR2 SYDVKM come from the germline V gene. The CDR3 here is CASLGLGNIQYF. In DNA form, the CDR3 reads TGTGCCAGCCTAGGACTGGGAAACATTCAGTACTTC.

This clonotype has a count of ten or more. V gene TRBV6-6 combines with J gene TRBJ1-3; maybe TRBD1 (6 bases). Per the germline V gene, CDR1 is MNHNY and CDR2 is SVGAGI (reference sequence). The CDR3 extends over 16 amino acids. Between the trimmed V and J ends, which lost 0 bases and 4 bases, there was a span of 13 bases. CDR3 DNA: TGTGCCAGCAGTTACTCACCCAGGGGAGCAGGAAACACCATATATTTT. It yields the protein CASSYSPRGAGNTIYF.

This clonotype has only a few counts. This rearrangement joins TRBV27 to TRBJ1-6, with D possibly being TRBD1 (5 bases). Germline-derived CDR1 and CDR2 are MNHEY and SMNVEV (reference sequence). The V and J ends lost 6 bases and 5 bases respectively, with 11 bases between them. CDR3 length: 14 amino acids. CDR3 sequence reads: CASSPGRDNSPLHF. DNA for the CDR3: TGTGCCAGCAGCCCGGGACGGGATAATTCACCCCTCCACTTT.

DNA for the CDR3: TGTGCCAGCAGTTATATGGGAGCTGGGGCCAACGTCCTGACTTTC. The encoded protein is CASSYMGAGANVLTF. This chain links TRBV6-5 with TRBJ2-6; D is perhaps TRBD2 (5 bases). Germline CDR1 is MNHEY and CDR2 is SVGAGI. With 3 bases removed from V and 2 bases from J, the gap between germline ends came to 8 bases. The CDR3 sequence is 15 residues long.

This clonotype was found many times. V is TRBV27 and J is TRBJ2-3; D gene unclear. Germline CDR1 reads MNHEY; CDR2 reads SMNVEV (reference sequence). This CDR3 region has 13 residues. The V end lost 6 bases, the J end lost 1 base, and 8 bases lay between the germline ends. The CDR3 is CASSNFGTDTQYF. The CDR3 DNA reads TGTGCCAGCAGCAACTTTGGCACAGATACGCAGTATTTT.

The genes are TRBV19 and TRBJ1-2; D is unclear. Between the trimmed V and J ends, which lost 7 bases and 3 bases, there was a span of 9 bases. The CDR3 extends over 12 amino acids. Germline V gives CDR1 LNHDA, CDR2 SQIVND (reference sequence). CDR3 amino acids: CASNDLHYGYTF. CDR3 DNA sequence: TGTGCCAGTAACGACCTTCACTATGGCTACACCTTC.

This clonotype was seen ten or more times. The chain employs TRBV9 and TRBJ2-7, with TRBD2 matching over 7 bases. The CDR3 extends over 15 amino acids. The V segment lost 3 bases and the J segment 2 bases; nucleotides outside the gene matches: 8. Germline-derived CDR1 and CDR2 are SGDLS and YYNGEE. This CDR3 reads CASSERASGAYEQYF. The CDR3 bases are TGTGCCAGCAGCGAGAGGGCTAGCGGAGCCTACGAGCAGTACTTC. The entire variable domain, with the rest obtained from reference TRBV9 and TRBJ2-7, is as follows: DSGVTQTPKHLITATGQRVTLRCSPRSGDLSVYWYQQSLDQGLQFLIQYYNGEERAKGNILERFSAQQFPDLHSELNLSSLELGDSALYFCASSERASGAYEQYFGPGTRLTVT.

This clonotype was detected only a few times. The chain recombines TRBV7-2 with TRBJ2-1; D is ambiguous. Germline V gene lookup returns CDR1 SGHTA and CDR2 FQGNSA. CDR3 length equals 17 residues. The V end was cut by 3 bases, the J end by 1 base, with 16 bases between. The CDR3 DNA sequence: TGTGCCAGCAGCTTGGTATTTAGGACCCTTTCCTACAATGAGCAGTTCTTC. Residues: CASSLVFRTLSYNEQFF.

This clonotype was observed at least ten times. The chain links TRBV3-1 to TRBJ2-2, with 9 bases lining up with TRBD1. After removal of 0 bases from V and 6 bases from J, the junction contained 2 bases not matched to a gene. Germline V gene sequence: CDR1 LGHDT, CDR2 YNNKEL (reference sequence). The CDR3 runs 15 residues. CDR3 coding DNA: TGTGCCAGCAGCCAAGATTGGACAGGGGCCGGGGAGCTGTTTTTT. Encoded protein: CASSQDWTGAGELFF.